Described below is a single TCR beta chain sequence and its context. Its antigen is not identified. 60 Vbeta and 13 Jbeta primers were used in PCR. Repertoires were generated with immunoSEQ multiplex PCR, while TCRdb's copy carries only in-frame clones and drops some. In the table there are roughly 100,000 clones, approximately 11% of which are singletons. This record belongs to a study of cytomegalovirus exposure and HLA in healthy donors. Findings and caveats of the study: Later analysis identified a missense DCLRE1C variant that was linked to TCR beta V- and J-gene trimming.

The CDR3 spans 16 residues. Germline values: CDR1 MNHEY, CDR2 SMNVEV (reference sequence). With V trimmed by 5 bases and J by 5 bases, 11 bases remained unmatched. The receptor was isolated from a man between 35 and 55 years old in good health and CMV-seropositive. Material: PBMCs. The chain is built from TRBV27 and TRBJ1-5; 8 positions agree with TRBD1. In DNA form, the CDR3 reads TGTGCCAGCAGTCTAAGCGGGACAGGCGGTTATCAGCCCCAGCATTTT. Translated, it gives CASSLSGTGGYQPQHF.